The 30 T cell receptor beta chains below all came from one sample that was sequenced in a study of Ad26.COV2.S vaccination and SARS-CoV-2 variants. The assay was immunoSEQ multiplex PCR, and TCRdb's table has in-frame clones only and misses some. The sample consists of roughly 140,000 clones, roughly 85% of them appearing once. The sample here was peripheral blood, taken after recovery from COVID-19. The origin of the receptors is a human donor who had recovered from COVID-19.

The CDR3 DNA sequence: TGTGCCAGCAGCCCCGGGACCTCCTATGAAAAACTGTTTTTT. Its translation is CASSPGTSYEKLFF. This chain uses TRBV7-9 with TRBJ1-4; a weak D match, TRBD1 (5 bases). The CDR3 sequence is 14 residues long. Trimming cost V 5 bases and J 6 bases, with 13 bases left between them. Germline loops: CDR1 SEHNR, CDR2 FQNEAQ (reference sequence). Full variable domain (rest looked up from reference TRBV7-9 and TRBJ1-4): DTGVSQNPRHKITKRGQNVTFRCDPISEHNRLYWYRQTLGQGPEFLTYFQNEAQLEKSRLLSDRFSAERPKGSFSTLEIQRTEQGDSAMYLCASSPGTSYEKLFFGSGTQLSVL.

This chain joins TRBV20-1 and TRBJ2-5; D is possibly TRBD2 (5 bases). This CDR3 comprises 14 residues. Germline assignment: CDR1 DFQATT and CDR2 SNEGSKA (reference sequence). The V and J ends lost 3 bases and 6 bases respectively, with 17 bases between them. The CDR3 here is CSASLGSGRQTQYF. CDR3 in DNA: TGCAGTGCTAGTTTAGGCAGTGGGAGACAGACCCAGTACTTC.

This sequence joins TRBV7-9 and TRBJ1-2; D gene ambiguous. Deletions cut 2 bases from V and 6 bases from J, with 13 bases between. This CDR3 is built from 14 residues. The germline V gene has CDR1 SEHNR and CDR2 FQNEAQ (reference sequence). The CDR3 loop is CASSLPAQINGYTF. In DNA, the CDR3 is TGTGCCAGCAGCTTACCAGCCCAAATTAATGGCTACACCTTC.

This chain joins TRBV28 and TRBJ1-1; TRBD1 agrees at 7 bases. V was clipped by 5 bases and J by 2 bases; unmatched bases: 11. The CDR3 length is 16 residues. The germline V gene encodes CDR1 MDHEN and CDR2 SYDVKM. CDR3 region: CASSRASTGPNTEAFF. The CDR3 bases are TGTGCCAGCAGTCGCGCATCGACAGGGCCAAACACTGAAGCTTTCTTT.

J is TRBJ1-1 and V is TRBV6-4; TRBD1 matches 7 bases. Germline V lookup: CDR1 MRHNA, CDR2 SNTAGT. This CDR3 comprises 14 residues. Losses at the gene ends were 6 bases for V and 5 bases for J; bases not matched to a gene: 9. CDR3 sequence reads: CASRDSDRATEAFF. CDR3 sequence (DNA): TGTGCCAGCAGGGATTCAGACAGGGCGACTGAAGCTTTCTTT.

The genes are TRBV5-6 and TRBJ2-5; D remains ambiguous. Germline CDR1 reads SGHDT; CDR2 reads YYEEEE. Trimming removed 1 base at V and 1 base at J, with 8 bases between. The CDR3 runs 14 residues. CDR3 region: CASSLFRSQETQYF. CDR3 coding DNA: TGTGCCAGCAGCTTGTTTCGCAGCCAAGAGACCCAGTACTTC.

This chain connects TRBV30 to TRBJ2-1, with D unclear. CDR1 GTSNPN and CDR2 SVGIG come from the germline V gene (reference sequence). The CDR3 contains 13 residues. With 2 bases removed from V and 0 bases from J, the gap between germline ends came to 5 bases. CDR3 nucleotide sequence: TGTGCCTGGAGTTTTAGCTCCTACAATGAGCAGTTCTTC. Its protein is CAWSFSSYNEQFF.

About this clone: Sequence at one end of the junction differs from germline and may be a read error. V usage is TRBV24-1 and J usage is TRBJ1-5; the D is unclear. CDR1 and CDR2 (germline): KGHDR, SFDVKD. The CDR3 sequence is 13 residues long. The CDR3 region is CATSDSWGQPQHF. The CDR3 DNA follows: TGTGCCACCAGCGATTCTTGGGGTCAGCCCCAGCATTTT.

This rearrangement joins TRBV27 to TRBJ2-7, with TRBD1 identical over 7 bases. V lost 3 bases and J lost 6; bases outside the gene matches: 8. This CDR3 region has 14 residues. Germline CDR1 is MNHEY and CDR2 is SMNVEV (reference sequence). The CDR3 DNA reads as TGTGCCAGCAGTTTCCAGGGGGTGACGGGCGAGCAGTACTTC. Its protein is CASSFQGVTGEQYF.

This sequence joins TRBV12-3 or TRBV12-4 and TRBJ2-7; 7 bases fit TRBD1. Trimming removed 6 bases from V and 0 bases from J; junction bases left unmatched: 2. CDR3 length equals 13 residues. CDR3: CASRGDSSYEQYF. The CDR3 nucleotides read TGTGCCAGCAGGGGGGACAGCTCCTACGAGCAGTACTTC.

The chain is built from TRBV3-1 (or the pseudogene TRBV3-2) and TRBJ1-1; D not certain. V gave up 2 bases and J gave up 5 bases, with 3 bases separating them. The CDR3 is 11 residues long. Per the germline V gene, CDR1 is LGHDT and CDR2 is YNNKEL (reference sequence). The CDR3 reads CASSQRTEAFF. The CDR3 DNA follows: TGTGCCAGCAGCCAAAGAACTGAAGCTTTCTTT.

V gene TRBV4-3 combines with J gene TRBJ2-3, with 10 bases aligning to TRBD2. J lost 1 base, V lost 8 bases, and 0 bases had no gene match. The CDR3 runs to 13 residues. The germline V gene encodes CDR1 LGHNA and CDR2 YSLEER. CDR3 region: CASGTSGTDTQYF. The DNA for the CDR3 is TGCGCCAGCGGGACTAGCGGCACAGATACGCAGTATTTT.

This sequence joins TRBV30 and TRBJ1-5; the D is unclear. The CDR3 covers 13 residues. Trimming took 2 bases from V and 3 from J, leaving 8 bases between them. Germline CDR1 and CDR2: GTSNPN and SVGIG (reference sequence). The CDR3 bases are TGTGCCTGGAGTATGGAAAACAATCAGCCCCAGCATTTT. The encoded protein is CAWSMENNQPQHF.

Only a few counts were recorded for this clone. This chain uses TRBV7-9 with TRBJ1-2; D is perhaps TRBD1 (5 bases). CDR1 is SEHNR, CDR2 FQNEAQ, per germline (reference sequence). There are 14 residues in the CDR3. V was trimmed by 4 bases and J by 9 bases, leaving 18 bases between them. The CDR3: CASSSLNNRRRYTF. The CDR3 nucleotides read TGTGCCAGCAGCTCCCTAAATAACAGGAGACGCTACACCTTC.

The V gene is TRBV6-2 or TRBV6-3, the J gene TRBJ1-3; D gene unclear. The V end was cut by 6 bases, the J end by 2 bases, with 11 bases between. The CDR3 sequence is 14 residues long. CDR1 is MNHEY and CDR2 is SVGEGT in the germline V gene. As DNA, the CDR3 is TGTGCCAGCAGCTTGGTAGCCCCTGGAAACACCATATATTTT. Translated, it gives CASSLVAPGNTIYF.

The chain uses TRBV19 and TRBJ1-1, with D tentatively TRBD1 (5 bases). Germline CDR1 LNHDA, CDR2 SQIVND (reference sequence). This CDR3 has 13 residues. Trimming stripped 5 bases from V and 1 base from J, with 8 bases between. The CDR3 protein is CASSGGANTEAFF. CDR3 coding DNA: TGTGCCAGTAGTGGAGGGGCGAACACTGAAGCTTTCTTT.

Notes on this clone: Germline is not matched at one junction end, which may reflect a read error. The chain recombines TRBV28 with TRBJ2-2; no clear D gene. Germline-derived CDR1 and CDR2 are MDHEN and SYDVKM. The CDR3 covers 11 residues. The CDR3: CATSHTWELFF. CDR3 in DNA: TGTGCCACCAGTCACACCTGGGAGCTGTTTTTT.

The chain's CDR3 is CASSLGQSMGQPQHF. The CDR3 DNA reads as TGTGCCAGCAGCTTAGGGCAAAGCATGGGGCAGCCCCAGCATTTT. V gene TRBV7-2 combines with J gene TRBJ1-5; no definite D call. The CDR3 is 15 amino acids. CDR1 and CDR2 from the germline V gene are SGHTA and FQGNSA. Trimming stripped 1 base from V and 7 bases from J, with 14 bases between.

The rearrangement links TRBV27 to TRBJ2-5; D remains unclear. Germline assignment: CDR1 MNHEY and CDR2 SMNVEV (reference sequence). The V end was cut by 2 bases, the J end by 5 bases, with 12 bases between. This CDR3 spans 14 amino acids. CDR3 sequence (DNA): TGTGCCAGCAGTTTAGTCTCCAGCCGTGAGACCCAGTACTTC. Translated, it gives CASSLVSSRETQYF.

This chain links TRBV10-2 with TRBJ2-3, with unresolved D. The germline gives CDR1 WSHSY, CDR2 SAAADI. V was clipped by 4 bases and J by 7 bases, with 15 bases between them. The length of the CDR3 is 14 residues. CDR3: CASSVVLADHTQYF. The CDR3 DNA sequence: TGCGCCAGCAGTGTAGTACTCGCGGACCATACGCAGTATTTT.

This clone came up a few times. The chain combines TRBV7-6 with TRBJ2-7, with TRBD2 as a possible D gene (6 bases). The length of the CDR3 is 14 residues. Germline CDR1 SGHVS, CDR2 FNYEAQ. V lost 1 base, J lost 5 bases, and 12 bases lay in between. This chain's CDR3 is CASSLVEGMNEQYF. CDR3 DNA: TGTGCCAGCAGCTTAGTGGAGGGGATGAACGAGCAGTACTTC.

This clone was found a few times. The J gene is TRBJ2-3, the V gene TRBV2; TRBD1 matches at 9 bases. This CDR3 is 14 amino acids long. V lost 8 bases to trimming and J lost 4 bases; unmatched junction nucleotides: 7. Germline loops: CDR1 SNHLY, CDR2 FYNNEI. The CDR3 sequence is CASAGTGSPDTQYF. CDR3 nucleotides: TGTGCCAGCGCCGGGACAGGGTCCCCAGATACGCAGTATTTT. The variable domain in full, completed from reference TRBV2 and TRBJ2-3, reads EPEVTQTPSHQVTQMGQEVILRCVPISNHLYFYWYRQILGQKVEFLVSFYNNEISEKSEIFDDQFSVERPDGSNFTLKIRSTKLEDSAMYFCASAGTGSPDTQYFGPGTRLTVL.

This chain joins TRBV18 and TRBJ1-1; 8 bases match TRBD1. The length of the CDR3 is 17 residues. V lost 3 bases and J lost 5; bases outside the gene matches: 14. Per germline, CDR1 KGHSH and CDR2 LQKENI. CDR3 nucleotide sequence: TGTGCCAGCTCACCGCTCCCAAGGACAGGGAAGTTAACTGAAGCTTTCTTT. This translates into CASSPLPRTGKLTEAFF.

This chain links TRBV5-1 with TRBJ1-2, with 7 bases fitting TRBD1. Germline CDR1 reads SGHRS; CDR2 reads YFSETQ. J was trimmed by 0 bases and V by 0 bases; bases with no gene match: 5. The CDR3 is made up of 16 amino acids. In DNA, the CDR3 is TGCGCCAGCAGCTTGGGGGGGACAGCTCCTAACTATGGCTACACCTTC. It translates to CASSLGGTAPNYGYTF.

The chain couples TRBV3-1 (or the pseudogene TRBV3-2) to TRBJ1-4, with D unresolved. The CDR3 length is 17 residues. V was cut by 0 bases and J by 8 bases, with 19 bases left in between. The germline gives CDR1 LGHDT, CDR2 YNNKEL (reference sequence). The CDR3 region has the DNA TGTGCCAGCAGCCAAGAACTTTTTGGCGCCAGAGCAGAAAAACTGTTTTTT. This gives the protein CASSQELFGARAEKLFF.

J is TRBJ1-4 and V is TRBV14; D might be TRBD1 (5 bases). With 4 bases removed from V and 2 bases from J, the gap between germline ends came to 14 bases. This CDR3 spans 16 amino acids. In germline, CDR1 is SGHDN, CDR2 FVKESK. The DNA of the CDR3 is TGTGCCAGCAGCCCGCATCGGGGCATCACTAATGAAAAACTGTTTTTT. Translating it yields CASSPHRGITNEKLFF.

The chain employs TRBV19 and TRBJ1-6, with D hard to call. The ends were cut back, 3 bases at V and 6 bases at J, with 9 bases in the middle. The CDR3 has 14 residues. Looked up from germline, CDR1 is LNHDA and CDR2 is SQIVND (reference sequence). The CDR3: CASSMSTVNSPLHF. In nucleotides, the CDR3 is TGTGCCAGTAGTATGAGCACAGTTAATTCACCCCTCCACTTT. Using reference TRBV19 and TRBJ1-6 for the parts outside the CDR3, the full variable domain is DGGITQSPKYLFRKEGQNVTLSCEQNLNHDAMYWYRQDPGQGLRLIYYSQIVNDFQKGDIAEGYSVSREKKESFPLTVTSAQKNPTAFYLCASSMSTVNSPLHFGNGTRLTVT.

The V gene is TRBV7-9, the J gene TRBJ2-5, with D perhaps matching TRBD1 (8 bases). CDR3 length: 15 residues. Germline V gene data show CDR1 as SEHNR and CDR2 as FQNEAQ (reference sequence). V lost 3 bases to trimming and J lost 4 bases, with 15 bases between them. CDR3 residues: CASSFLTGGAETQYF. CDR3 nucleotides: TGTGCCAGCAGCTTCCTTACAGGGGGGGCAGAGACCCAGTACTTC. Looking up the rest from reference TRBV7-9 and TRBJ2-5 gives the full variable domain: DTGVSQNPRHKITKRGQNVTFRCDPISEHNRLYWYRQTLGQGPEFLTYFQNEAQLEKSRLLSDRFSAERPKGSFSTLEIQRTEQGDSAMYLCASSFLTGGAETQYFGPGTRLLVL.

The rearrangement joins TRBV19 to TRBJ2-3; no firm D call. V was trimmed by 0 bases and J by 1 base, leaving 5 bases between them. This CDR3 region has 14 residues. Germline CDR1 LNHDA, CDR2 SQIVND (reference sequence). The CDR3 DNA sequence: TGTGCCAGTAGTATAGACTCCGGCACAGATACGCAGTATTTT. It specifies CASSIDSGTDTQYF.

V is TRBV5-1 and J is TRBJ2-3, with 11 bases matching TRBD2. The CDR3 length is 16 residues. Unmatched junction bases numbered 9, after V lost 4 bases and J lost 5 bases. Germline V CDR1 and CDR2: SGHRS, YFSETQ. This CDR3 reads CASSQMTSGAGDTQYF. The CDR3 DNA follows: TGCGCCAGCAGCCAAATGACTAGCGGGGCGGGAGATACGCAGTATTTT.